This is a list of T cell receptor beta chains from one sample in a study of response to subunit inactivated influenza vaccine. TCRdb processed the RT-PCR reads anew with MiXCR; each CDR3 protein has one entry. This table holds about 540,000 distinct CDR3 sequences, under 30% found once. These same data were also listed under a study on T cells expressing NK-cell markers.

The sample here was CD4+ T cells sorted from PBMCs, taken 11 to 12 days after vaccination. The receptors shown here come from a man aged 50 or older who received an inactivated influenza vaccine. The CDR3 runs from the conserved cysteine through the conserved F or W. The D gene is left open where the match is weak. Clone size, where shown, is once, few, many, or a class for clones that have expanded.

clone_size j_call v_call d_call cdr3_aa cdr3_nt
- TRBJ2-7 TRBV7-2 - CASSLNRAGEQYF TGTGCCAGCAGCTTGAATAGGGCCGGCGAGCAGTACTTC
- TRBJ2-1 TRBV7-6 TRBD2 CASSLKAVAGYSSYNEQFF TGTGCCAGCAGCTTAAAGGCGGTAGCGGGCTATAGCTCCTACAATGAGCAGTTCTTC
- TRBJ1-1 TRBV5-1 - CASSLAPGPEFEAFF TGCGCCAGCAGCTTGGCGCCGGGTCCAGAGTTCGAAGCTTTCTTT
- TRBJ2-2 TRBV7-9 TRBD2 CANARAGAGELFF TGTGCCAACGCTCGAGCGGGAGCCGGGGAGCTGTTTTTT
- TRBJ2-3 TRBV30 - CAWSSVGSTDTQYF TGTGCCTGGAGCTCCGTCGGGAGCACAGATACGCAGTATTTT
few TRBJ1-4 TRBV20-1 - CSASDRSEKLFF TGCAGTGCCAGCGACAGGTCTGAAAAACTGTTTTTT
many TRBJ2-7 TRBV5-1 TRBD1 CASSAGQGTYEQYF TGTGCCAGCAGCGCGGGACAGGGAACCTACGAGCAGTACTTC
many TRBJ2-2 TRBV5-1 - CASSLGQNTGELFF TGCGCCAGCAGCTTGGGACAGAACACCGGGGAGCTGTTTTTT
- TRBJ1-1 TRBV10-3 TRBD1 CAISGQVGTEAFF TGTGCCATCAGCGGACAGGTCGGCACTGAAGCTTTCTTT
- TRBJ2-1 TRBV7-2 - CASSLLGLEFSYNEQFF TGTGCCAGCAGCTTACTTGGGTTGGAATTCTCCTACAATGAGCAGTTCTTC
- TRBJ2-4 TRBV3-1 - CASSHSWLAKNIQYF TGTGCCAGCAGCCATAGTTGGCTAGCCAAAAACATTCAGTACTTC
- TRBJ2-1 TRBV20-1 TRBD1 CSASEGAGGVNEQFF TGCAGTGCTAGTGAAGGGGCAGGGGGCGTGAATGAGCAGTTCTTC
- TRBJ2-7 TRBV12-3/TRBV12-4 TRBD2 CASSWSGTTYEQYF TGTGCCAGCAGTTGGTCGGGGACTACCTACGAGCAGTACTTC
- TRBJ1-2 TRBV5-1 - CASSDPYGYTF TGCGCCAGCAGTGATCCCTATGGCTACACCTTC
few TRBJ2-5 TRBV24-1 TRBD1 CATKDRTQETQYF TGTGCCACCAAGGACAGGACGCAAGAGACCCAGTACTTC
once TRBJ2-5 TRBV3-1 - CAAGSPTQYF TGTGCAGCCGGGAGCCCGACCCAGTACTTC
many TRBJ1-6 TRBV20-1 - CSARDPRNQDSPLHF TGCAGTGCTAGAGATCCCCGGAATCAGGATTCACCCCTCCACTTT
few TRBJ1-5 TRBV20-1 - CSATNGGGNQPQHF TGCAGTGCAACGAACGGGGGGGGCAATCAGCCCCAGCATTTT
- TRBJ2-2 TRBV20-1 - CSASPTANTGELFF TGCAGTGCTAGTCCGACAGCGAACACCGGGGAGCTGTTTTTT
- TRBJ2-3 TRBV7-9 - CAISSLTSTDTQYF TGTGCCATCAGCTCCCTAACTAGCACAGATACGCAGTATTTT
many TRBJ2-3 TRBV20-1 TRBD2 CSARETSQAQYF TGCAGTGCTAGAGAGACTAGCCAGGCGCAGTATTTT
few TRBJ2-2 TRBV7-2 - CASSLRFSGGTGELFF TGTGCCAGCAGCTTGCGGTTCAGCGGCGGTACCGGGGAGCTGTTTTTT